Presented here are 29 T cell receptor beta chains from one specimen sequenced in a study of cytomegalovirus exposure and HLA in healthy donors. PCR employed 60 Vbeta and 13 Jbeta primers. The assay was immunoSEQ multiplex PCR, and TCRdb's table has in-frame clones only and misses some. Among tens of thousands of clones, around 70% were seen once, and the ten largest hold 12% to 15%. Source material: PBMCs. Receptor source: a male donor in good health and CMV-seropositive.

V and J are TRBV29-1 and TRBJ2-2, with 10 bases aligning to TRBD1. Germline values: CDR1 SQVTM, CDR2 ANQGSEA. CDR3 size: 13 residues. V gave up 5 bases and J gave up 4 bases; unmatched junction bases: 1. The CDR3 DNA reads TGCAGCGTTCGGGACAGGGGCACCGGGGAGCTGTTTTTT. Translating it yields CSVRDRGTGELFF.

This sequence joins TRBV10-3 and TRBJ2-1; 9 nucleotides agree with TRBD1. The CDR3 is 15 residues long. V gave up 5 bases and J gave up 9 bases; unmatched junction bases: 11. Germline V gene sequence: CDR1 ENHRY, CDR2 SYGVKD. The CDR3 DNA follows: TGTGCCATCAGTCCGGGACAGGGACCTTTCGTTGAGCAGTTCTTC. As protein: CAISPGQGPFVEQFF.

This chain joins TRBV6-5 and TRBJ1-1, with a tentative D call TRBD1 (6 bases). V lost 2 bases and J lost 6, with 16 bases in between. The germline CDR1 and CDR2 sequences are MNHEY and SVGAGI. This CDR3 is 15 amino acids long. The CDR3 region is CASSYPTGRLAEAFF. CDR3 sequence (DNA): TGTGCCAGCAGTTACCCTACAGGGCGGTTGGCTGAAGCTTTCTTT.

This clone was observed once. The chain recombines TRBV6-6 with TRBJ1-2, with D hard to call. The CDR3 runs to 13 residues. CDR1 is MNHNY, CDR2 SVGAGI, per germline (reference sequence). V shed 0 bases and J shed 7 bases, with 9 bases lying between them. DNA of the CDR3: TGTGCCAGCAGTTACTCGTCCCTCGGTGGCTACACCTTC. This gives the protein CASSYSSLGGYTF.

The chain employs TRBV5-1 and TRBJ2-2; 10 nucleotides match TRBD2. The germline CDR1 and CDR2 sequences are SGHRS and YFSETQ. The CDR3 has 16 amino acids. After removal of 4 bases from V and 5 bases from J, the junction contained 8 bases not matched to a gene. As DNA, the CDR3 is TGCGCCAGCAGCCCTAGCGGGGGCCTGGGAACCGGGGAGCTGTTTTTT. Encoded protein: CASSPSGGLGTGELFF. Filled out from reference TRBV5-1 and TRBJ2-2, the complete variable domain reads KAGVTQTPRYLIKTRGQQVTLSCSPISGHRSVSWYQQTPGQGLQFLFEYFSETQRNKGNFPGRFSGRQFSNSRSEMNVSTLELGDSALYLCASSPSGGLGTGELFFGEGSRLTVL.

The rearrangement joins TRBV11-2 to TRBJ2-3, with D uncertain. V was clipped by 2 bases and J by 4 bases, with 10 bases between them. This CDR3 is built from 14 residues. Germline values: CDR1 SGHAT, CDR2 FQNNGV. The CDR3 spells CASSLSRAADTQYF. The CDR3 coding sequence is TGTGCCAGCAGCTTAAGCCGAGCTGCAGATACGCAGTATTTT.

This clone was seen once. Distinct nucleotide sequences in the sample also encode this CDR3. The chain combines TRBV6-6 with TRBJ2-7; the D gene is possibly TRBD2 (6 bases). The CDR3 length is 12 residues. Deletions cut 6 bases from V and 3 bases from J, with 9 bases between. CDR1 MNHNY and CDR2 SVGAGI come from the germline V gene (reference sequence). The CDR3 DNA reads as TGTGCCAGCAGCGCCGGGGGCTACGAGCAGTACTTC. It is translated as CASSAGGYEQYF.

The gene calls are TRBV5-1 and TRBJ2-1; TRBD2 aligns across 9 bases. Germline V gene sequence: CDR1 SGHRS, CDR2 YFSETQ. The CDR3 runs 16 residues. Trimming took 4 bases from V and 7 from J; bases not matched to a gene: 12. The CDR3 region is CASSNLGVAGVNEQFF. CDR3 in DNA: TGCGCCAGCAGCAACCTCGGGGTAGCGGGAGTAAATGAGCAGTTCTTC.

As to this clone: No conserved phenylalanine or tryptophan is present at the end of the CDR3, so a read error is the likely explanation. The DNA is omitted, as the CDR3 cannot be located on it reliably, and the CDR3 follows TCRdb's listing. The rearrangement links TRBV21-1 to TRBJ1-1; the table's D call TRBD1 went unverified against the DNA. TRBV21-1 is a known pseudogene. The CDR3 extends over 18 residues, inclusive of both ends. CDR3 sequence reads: CASSKGPVSRGTGPEAFL.

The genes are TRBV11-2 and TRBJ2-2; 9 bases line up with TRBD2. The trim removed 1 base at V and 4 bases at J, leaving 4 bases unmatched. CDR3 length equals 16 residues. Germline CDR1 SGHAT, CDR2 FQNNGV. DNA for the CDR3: TGTGCCAGCAGCTTAGTTAGCGGGAGTGGCACCGGGGAGCTGTTTTTT. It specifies CASSLVSGSGTGELFF.

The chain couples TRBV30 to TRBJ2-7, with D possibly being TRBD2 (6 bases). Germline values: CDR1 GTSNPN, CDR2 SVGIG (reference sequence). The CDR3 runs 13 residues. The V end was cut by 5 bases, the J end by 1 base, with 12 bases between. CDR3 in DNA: TGTGCCTGGTCCCTGGGGGGTTCCTACGAGCAGTACTTC. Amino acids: CAWSLGGSYEQYF. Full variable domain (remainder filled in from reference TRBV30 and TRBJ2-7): SQTIHQWPATLVQPVGSPLSLECTVEGTSNPNLYWYRQAAGRGLQLLFYSVGIGQISSEVPQNLSASRPQDRQFILSSKKLLLSDSGFYLCAWSLGGSYEQYFGPGTRLTVT.

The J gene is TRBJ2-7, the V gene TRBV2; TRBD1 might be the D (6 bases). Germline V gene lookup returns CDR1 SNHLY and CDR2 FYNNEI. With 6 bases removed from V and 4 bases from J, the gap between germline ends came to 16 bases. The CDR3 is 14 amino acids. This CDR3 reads CASRETGTSYEQYF. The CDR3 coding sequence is TGTGCCAGCAGGGAGACCGGGACAAGTTACGAGCAGTACTTC.

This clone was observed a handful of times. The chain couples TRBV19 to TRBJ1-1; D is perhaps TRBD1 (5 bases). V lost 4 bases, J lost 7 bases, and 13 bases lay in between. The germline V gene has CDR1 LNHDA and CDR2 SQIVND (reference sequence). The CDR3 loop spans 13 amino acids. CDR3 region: CASSNPLGLEAFF. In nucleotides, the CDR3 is TGTGCCAGTAGTAACCCCCTGGGACTTGAAGCTTTCTTT.

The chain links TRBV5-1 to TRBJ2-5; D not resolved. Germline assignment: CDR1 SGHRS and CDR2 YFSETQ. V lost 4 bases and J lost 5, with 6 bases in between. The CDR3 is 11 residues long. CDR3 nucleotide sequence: TGCGCCAGCAGCGAGCATGAGACCCAGTACTTC. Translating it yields CASSEHETQYF.

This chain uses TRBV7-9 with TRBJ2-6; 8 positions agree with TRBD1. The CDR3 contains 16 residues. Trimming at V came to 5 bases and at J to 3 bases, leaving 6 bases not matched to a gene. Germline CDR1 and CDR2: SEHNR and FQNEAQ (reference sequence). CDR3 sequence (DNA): TGTGCCAGCAGCACCAGACAGGGGATTGGGGCCAACGTCCTGACTTTC. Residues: CASSTRQGIGANVLTF.

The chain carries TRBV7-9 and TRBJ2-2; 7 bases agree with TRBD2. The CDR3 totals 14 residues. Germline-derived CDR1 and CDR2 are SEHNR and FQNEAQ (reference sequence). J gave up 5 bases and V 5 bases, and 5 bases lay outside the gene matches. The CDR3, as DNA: TGTGCCAGCAGCGTGAGCGGGGTGACCGGGGAGCTGTTTTTT. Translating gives CASSVSGVTGELFF. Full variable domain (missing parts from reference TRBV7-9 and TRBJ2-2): DTGVSQNPRHKITKRGQNVTFRCDPISEHNRLYWYRQTLGQGPEFLTYFQNEAQLEKSRLLSDRFSAERPKGSFSTLEIQRTEQGDSAMYLCASSVSGVTGELFFGEGSRLTVL.

CDR3: CASWGGPNEQFF. The CDR3 region has the DNA TGTGCCAGCTGGGGAGGGCCTAATGAGCAGTTCTTC. The V gene is TRBV27, the J gene TRBJ2-1, with TRBD2 matching over 7 bases. J gave up 7 bases and V 8 bases, and 5 bases lay outside the gene matches. The CDR3 sequence is 12 residues long. The V gene's germline CDR1 is MNHEY and CDR2 SMNVEV (reference sequence).

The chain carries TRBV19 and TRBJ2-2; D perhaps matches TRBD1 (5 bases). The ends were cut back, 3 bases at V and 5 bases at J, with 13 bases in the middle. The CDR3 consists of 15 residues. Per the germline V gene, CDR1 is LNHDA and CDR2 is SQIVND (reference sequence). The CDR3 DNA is TGTGCCAGTAGTATGGATGGGGCGCGAACCGGGGAGCTGTTTTTT. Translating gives CASSMDGARTGELFF.

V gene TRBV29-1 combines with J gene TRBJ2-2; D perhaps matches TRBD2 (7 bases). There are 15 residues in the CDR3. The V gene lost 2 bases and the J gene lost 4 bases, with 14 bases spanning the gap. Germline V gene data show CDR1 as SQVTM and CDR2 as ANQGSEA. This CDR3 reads CSVESRRGGTGELFF. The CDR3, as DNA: TGCAGCGTTGAAAGCAGGAGGGGGGGCACCGGGGAGCTGTTTTTT.

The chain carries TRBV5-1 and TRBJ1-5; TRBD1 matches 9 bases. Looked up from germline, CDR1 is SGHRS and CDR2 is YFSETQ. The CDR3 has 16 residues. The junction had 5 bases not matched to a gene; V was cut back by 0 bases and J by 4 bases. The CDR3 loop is CASSLATGGRNQPQHF. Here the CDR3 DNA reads TGCGCCAGCAGCTTGGCGACAGGGGGTAGGAATCAGCCCCAGCATTTT.

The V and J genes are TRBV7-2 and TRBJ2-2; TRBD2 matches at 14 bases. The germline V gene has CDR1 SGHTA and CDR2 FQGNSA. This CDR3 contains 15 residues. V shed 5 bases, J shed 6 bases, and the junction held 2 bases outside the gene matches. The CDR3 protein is CASSRLAGGSGELFF. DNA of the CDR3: TGTGCCAGCAGCAGACTAGCGGGGGGGTCCGGGGAGCTGTTTTTT. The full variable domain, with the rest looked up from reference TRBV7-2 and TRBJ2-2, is GAGVSQSPSNKVTEKGKDVELRCDPISGHTALYWYRQSLGQGLEFLIYFQGNSAPDKSGLPSDRFSAERTGGSVSTLTIQRTQQEDSAVYLCASSRLAGGSGELFFGEGSRLTVL.

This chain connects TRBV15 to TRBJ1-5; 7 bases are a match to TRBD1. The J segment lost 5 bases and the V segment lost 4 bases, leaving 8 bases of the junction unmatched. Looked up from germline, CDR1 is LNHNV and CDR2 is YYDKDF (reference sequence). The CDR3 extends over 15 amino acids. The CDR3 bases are TGTGCCACCAGCACTTTACAGGGGCTCGATCAGCCCCAGCATTTT. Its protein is CATSTLQGLDQPQHF.

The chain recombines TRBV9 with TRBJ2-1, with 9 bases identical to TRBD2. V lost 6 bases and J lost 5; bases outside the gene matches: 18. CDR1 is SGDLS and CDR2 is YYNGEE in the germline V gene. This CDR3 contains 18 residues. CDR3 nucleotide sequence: TGTGCCAGCACTCCAAGCGTAAGTCCAGCGGGAGGACACAATGAGCAGTTCTTC. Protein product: CASTPSVSPAGGHNEQFF.

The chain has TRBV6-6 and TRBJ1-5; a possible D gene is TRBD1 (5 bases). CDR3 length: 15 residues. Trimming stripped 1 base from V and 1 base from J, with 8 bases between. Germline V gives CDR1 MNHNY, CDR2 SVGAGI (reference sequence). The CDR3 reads CASSYYSGSNQPQHF. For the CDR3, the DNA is TGTGCCAGCAGTTACTATTCAGGGAGCAATCAGCCCCAGCATTTT.

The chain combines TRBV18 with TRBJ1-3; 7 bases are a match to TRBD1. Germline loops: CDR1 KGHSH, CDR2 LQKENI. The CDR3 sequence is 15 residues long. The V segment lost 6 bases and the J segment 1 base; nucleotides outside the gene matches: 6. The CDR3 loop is CASSRTQGSGNTIYF. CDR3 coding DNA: TGTGCCAGCTCTCGAACACAGGGGTCTGGAAACACCATATATTTT.

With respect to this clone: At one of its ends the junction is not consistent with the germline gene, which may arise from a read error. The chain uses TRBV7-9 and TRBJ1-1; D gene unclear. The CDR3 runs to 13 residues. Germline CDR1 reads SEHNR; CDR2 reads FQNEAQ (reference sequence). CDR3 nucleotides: TGTTCCAGCAGCAATCCATGGGCGGGTGAAGCTTTCTTT. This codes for CSSSNPWAGEAFF. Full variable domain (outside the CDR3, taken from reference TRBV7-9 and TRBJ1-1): DTGVSQNPRHKITKRGQNVTFRCDPISEHNRLYWYRQTLGQGPEFLTYFQNEAQLEKSRLLSDRFSAERPKGSFSTLEIQRTEQGDSAMYLCSSSNPWAGEAFFGQGTRLTVV.

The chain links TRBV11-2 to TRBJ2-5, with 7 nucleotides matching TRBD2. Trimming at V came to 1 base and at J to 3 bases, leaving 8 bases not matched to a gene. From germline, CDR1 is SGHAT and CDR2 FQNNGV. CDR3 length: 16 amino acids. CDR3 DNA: TGTGCCAGCAGCTTAGTTGTAGGCGGGAGTAAAGAGACCCAGTACTTC. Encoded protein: CASSLVVGGSKETQYF. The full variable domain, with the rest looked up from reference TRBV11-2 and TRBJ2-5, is EAGVAQSPRYKIIEKRQSVAFWCNPISGHATLYWYQQILGQGPKLLIQFQNNGVVDDSQLPKDRFSAERLKGVDSTLKIQPAKLEDSAVYLCASSLVVGGSKETQYFGPGTRLLVL.

Written as DNA, the CDR3 is TGTGCCAGCAGCCCTTGGACAGGGAGGGCCGCTGAAGCTTTCTTT. Translating it yields CASSPWTGRAAEAFF. The V call is TRBV7-9, the J call TRBJ1-1; TRBD1 matches 8 bases. V shed 5 bases, J shed 6 bases, and the junction held 11 bases outside the gene matches. Looked up from germline, CDR1 is SEHNR and CDR2 is FQNEAQ (reference sequence). The CDR3 runs to 15 residues.

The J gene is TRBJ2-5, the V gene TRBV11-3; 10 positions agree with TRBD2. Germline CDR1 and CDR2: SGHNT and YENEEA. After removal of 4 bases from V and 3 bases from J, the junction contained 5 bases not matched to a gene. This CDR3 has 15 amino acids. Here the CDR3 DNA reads TGTGCCAGCAGCTCCCGTACTAGCGGGGAAGAGACCCAGTACTTC. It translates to CASSSRTSGEETQYF.